The table lists the clone carrying this T cell receptor beta chain with many counts. The data stem from a study of T-cell reconstitution after alpha-beta-depleted transplantation in children. This sample's TCRbeta library carried unique molecular identifier barcodes. TCRdb reanalysed the PCR reads using MiXCR and keeps one entry per CDR3 protein. This sample carries over 550,000 distinct CDR3 sequences, 8% to 11% of them seen once, and the ten largest clones take about 4.3%. J gave up 2 bases and V 2 bases, and 9 bases lay outside the gene matches. This CDR3 has 18 amino acids. Germline CDR1 reads KGHDR; CDR2 reads SFDVKD.

The chain combines TRBV24-1 with TRBJ2-1; 9 bases are a match to TRBD2. This receptor was taken from a human donor who donated a stem cell graft to a child with acute myeloid leukemia. Sequenced material: PBMCs from the stem cell graft donor, taken from the stem cell graft. CDR3 loop: CATSDSPQGLAAYNEQFF. CDR3 coding DNA: TGTGCCACCAGTGATTCCCCACAGGGACTAGCCGCCTACAATGAGCAGTTCTTC.